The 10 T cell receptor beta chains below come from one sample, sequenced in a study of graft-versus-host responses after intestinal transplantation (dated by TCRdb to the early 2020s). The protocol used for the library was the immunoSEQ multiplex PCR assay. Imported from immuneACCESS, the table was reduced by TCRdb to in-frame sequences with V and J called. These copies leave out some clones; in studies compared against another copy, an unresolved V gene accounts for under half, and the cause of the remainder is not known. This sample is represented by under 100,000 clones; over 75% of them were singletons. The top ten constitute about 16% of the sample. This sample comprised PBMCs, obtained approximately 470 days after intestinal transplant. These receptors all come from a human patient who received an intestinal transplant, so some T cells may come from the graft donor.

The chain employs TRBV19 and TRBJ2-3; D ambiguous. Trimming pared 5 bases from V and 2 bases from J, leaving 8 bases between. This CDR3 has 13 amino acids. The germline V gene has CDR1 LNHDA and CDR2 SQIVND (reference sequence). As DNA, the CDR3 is TGTGCCAGTAGTTTGGGATTCACAGATACGCAGTATTTT. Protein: CASSLGFTDTQYF.

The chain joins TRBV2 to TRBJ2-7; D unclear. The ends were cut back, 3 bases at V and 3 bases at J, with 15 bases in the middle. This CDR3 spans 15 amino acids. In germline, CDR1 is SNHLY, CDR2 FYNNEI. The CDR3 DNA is TGTGCCAGCAGTGATGGCAGATCGACCGTCTACGAGCAGTACTTC. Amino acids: CASSDGRSTVYEQYF. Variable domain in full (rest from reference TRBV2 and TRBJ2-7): EPEVTQTPSHQVTQMGQEVILRCVPISNHLYFYWYRQILGQKVEFLVSFYNNEISEKSEIFDDQFSVERPDGSNFTLKIRSTKLEDSAMYFCASSDGRSTVYEQYFGPGTRLTVT.

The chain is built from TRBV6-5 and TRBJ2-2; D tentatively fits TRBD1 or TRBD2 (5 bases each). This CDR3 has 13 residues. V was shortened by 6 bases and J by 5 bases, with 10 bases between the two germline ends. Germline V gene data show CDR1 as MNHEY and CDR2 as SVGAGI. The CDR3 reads CASSREGTGELFF. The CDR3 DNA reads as TGTGCCAGCAGCCGTGAGGGGACCGGGGAGCTGTTTTTT.

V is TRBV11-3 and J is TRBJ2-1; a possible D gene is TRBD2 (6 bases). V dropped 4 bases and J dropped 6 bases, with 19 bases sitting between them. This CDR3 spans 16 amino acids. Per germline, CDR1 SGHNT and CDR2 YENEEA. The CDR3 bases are TGTGCCAGCAGCTCCCCTGGGACTTTAACCCCCAATGAGCAGTTCTTC. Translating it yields CASSSPGTLTPNEQFF.

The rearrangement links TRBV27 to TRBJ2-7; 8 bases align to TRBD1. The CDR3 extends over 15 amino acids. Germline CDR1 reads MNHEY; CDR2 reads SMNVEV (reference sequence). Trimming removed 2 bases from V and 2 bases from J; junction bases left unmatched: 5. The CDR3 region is CASSLNRGSTYEQYF. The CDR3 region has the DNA TGTGCCAGCAGTTTAAACAGGGGGTCCACCTACGAGCAGTACTTC.

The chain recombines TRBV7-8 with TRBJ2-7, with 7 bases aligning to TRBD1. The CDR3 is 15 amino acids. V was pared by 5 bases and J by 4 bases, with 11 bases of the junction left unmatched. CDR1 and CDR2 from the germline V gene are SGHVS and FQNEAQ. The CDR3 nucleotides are TGTGCCAGCAGCCCGGACAGGATCCCTTGGTACGAGCAGTACTTC. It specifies CASSPDRIPWYEQYF.

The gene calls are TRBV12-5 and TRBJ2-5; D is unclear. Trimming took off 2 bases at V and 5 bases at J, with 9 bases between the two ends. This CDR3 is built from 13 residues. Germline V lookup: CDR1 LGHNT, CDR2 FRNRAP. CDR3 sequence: CASGLNQQETQYF. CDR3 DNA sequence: TGTGCTAGTGGTTTGAACCAGCAGGAGACCCAGTACTTC.

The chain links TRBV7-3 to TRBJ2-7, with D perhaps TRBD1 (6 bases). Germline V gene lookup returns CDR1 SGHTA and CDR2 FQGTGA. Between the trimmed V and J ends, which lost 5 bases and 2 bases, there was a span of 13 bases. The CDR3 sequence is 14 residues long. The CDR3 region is CASSPTGSAYEQYF. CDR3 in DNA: TGTGCCAGCAGCCCAACAGGGAGCGCCTACGAGCAGTACTTC. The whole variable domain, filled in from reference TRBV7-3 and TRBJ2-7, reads GAGVSQTPSNKVTEKGKYVELRCDPISGHTALYWYRQSLGQGPEFLIYFQGTGAADDSGLPNDRFFAVRPEGSVSTLKIQRTERGDSAVYLCASSPTGSAYEQYFGPGTRLTVT.

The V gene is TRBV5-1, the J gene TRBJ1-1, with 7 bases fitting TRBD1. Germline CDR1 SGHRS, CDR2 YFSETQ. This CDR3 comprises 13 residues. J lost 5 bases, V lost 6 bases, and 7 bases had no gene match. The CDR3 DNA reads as TGCGCCAGCAACCCGACAGGGTCGACTGAAGCTTTCTTT. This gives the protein CASNPTGSTEAFF.

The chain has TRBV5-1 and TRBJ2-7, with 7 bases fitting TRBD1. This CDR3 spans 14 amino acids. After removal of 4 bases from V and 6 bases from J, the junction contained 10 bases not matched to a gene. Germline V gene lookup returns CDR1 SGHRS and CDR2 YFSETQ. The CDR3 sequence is CASSLSEAGGEQYF. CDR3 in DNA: TGCGCCAGCAGCCTGAGTGAGGCAGGGGGCGAGCAGTACTTC.